This T cell receptor (beta chain) stems from a study of cytomegalovirus exposure and HLA in healthy donors. Germline CDR1 is SNHLY and CDR2 is FYNNEI. The CDR3 consists of 13 residues. V lost 6 bases to trimming and J lost 4 bases, with 9 bases between them. The primer mix had 60 Vbeta and 13 Jbeta primers. In the original workflow: An analysis performed later counted about 80 million unique TCR beta chains (roughly 10 million of them shared). This table comes from immunoSEQ multiplex PCR, and its TCRdb copy is limited to in-frame clones, with some not included. That table gives V, J and clone size, and the DNA gave D and trimming. The sample comprises some 200,000 clones, 70% of which are singletons, and 2.6% rests with the top ten. This clone was counted between two and nine times. What it binds is unknown. Overall study results and limits: There were a few CMV-associated chains whose specificity for CMV antigens was confirmed in vitro. Common viral pathogens were later found to be apparently linked to several of the most significant clusters.

Source material: PBMCs. This clonotype originated in a man aged 35 to 55 in good health and CMV-seropositive. The chain is built from TRBV2 and TRBJ1-4; perhaps TRBD1 as D (5 bases). The CDR3 sequence: CASRIDSNEKLFF. CDR3 coding DNA: TGTGCCAGCAGGATAGACAGTAATGAAAAACTGTTTTTT.